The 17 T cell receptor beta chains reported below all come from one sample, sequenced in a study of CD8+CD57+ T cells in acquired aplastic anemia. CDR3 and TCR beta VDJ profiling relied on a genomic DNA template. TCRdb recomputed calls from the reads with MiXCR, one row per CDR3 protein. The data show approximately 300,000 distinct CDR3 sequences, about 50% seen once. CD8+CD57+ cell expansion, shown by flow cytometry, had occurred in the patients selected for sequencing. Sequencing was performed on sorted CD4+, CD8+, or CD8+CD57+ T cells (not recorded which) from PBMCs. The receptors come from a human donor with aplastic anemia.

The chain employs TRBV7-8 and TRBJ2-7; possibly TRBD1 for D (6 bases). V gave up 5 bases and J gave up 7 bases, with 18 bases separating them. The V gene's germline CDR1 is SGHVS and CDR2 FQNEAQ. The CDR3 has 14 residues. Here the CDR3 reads CASSPLLWGREQYF. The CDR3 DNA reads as TGTGCCAGCAGCCCCCTCTTGTGGGGGCGAGAGCAGTACTTC.

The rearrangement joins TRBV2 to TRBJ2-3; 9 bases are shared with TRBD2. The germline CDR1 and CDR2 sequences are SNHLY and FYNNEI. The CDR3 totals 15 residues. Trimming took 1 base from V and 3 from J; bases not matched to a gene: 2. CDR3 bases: TGTGCCAGCAGTGAAGGCGGGGGGGGGACAGATACGCAGTATTTT. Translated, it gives CASSEGGGGTDTQYF.

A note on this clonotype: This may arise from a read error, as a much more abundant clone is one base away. CDR3 protein: CASSPQPSPDNEQSF. DNA of the CDR3: TGTGCCAGCTCACCCCAACCATCTCCCGACAATGAGCAGTCCTTC. The chain joins TRBV18 to TRBJ2-1; D not resolved. CDR1 and CDR2 from the germline V gene are KGHSH and LQKENI. This CDR3 comprises 15 residues.

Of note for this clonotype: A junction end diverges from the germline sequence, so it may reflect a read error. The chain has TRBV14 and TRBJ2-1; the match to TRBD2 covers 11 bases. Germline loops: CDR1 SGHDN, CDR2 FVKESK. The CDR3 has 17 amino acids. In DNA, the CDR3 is TGTGCCAGCAGCTCAATCAGACTAGCGGGAACCTACAATGAGCGGTTCTTC. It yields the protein CASSSIRLAGTYNERFF. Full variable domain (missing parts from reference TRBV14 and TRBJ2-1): EAGVTQFPSHSVIEKGQTVTLRCDPISGHDNLYWYRRVMGKEIKFLLHFVKESKQDESGMPNNRFLAERTGGTYSTLKVQPAELEDSGVYFCASSSIRLAGTYNERFFGPGTRLTVL.

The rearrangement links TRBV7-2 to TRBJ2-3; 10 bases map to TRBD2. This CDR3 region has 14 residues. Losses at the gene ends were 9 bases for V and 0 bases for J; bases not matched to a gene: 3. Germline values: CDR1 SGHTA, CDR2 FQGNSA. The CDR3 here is CASQRGGSTDTQYF. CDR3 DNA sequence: TGTGCCAGTCAGCGGGGGGGAAGCACAGATACGCAGTATTTT.

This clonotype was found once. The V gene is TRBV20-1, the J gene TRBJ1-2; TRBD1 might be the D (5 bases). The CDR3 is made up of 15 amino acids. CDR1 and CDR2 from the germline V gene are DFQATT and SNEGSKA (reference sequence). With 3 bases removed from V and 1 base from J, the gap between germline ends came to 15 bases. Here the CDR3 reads CSARAGPRSNYGYTF. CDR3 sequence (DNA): TGCAGTGCTAGGGCGGGACCGCGAAGTAACTATGGCTACACCTTC.

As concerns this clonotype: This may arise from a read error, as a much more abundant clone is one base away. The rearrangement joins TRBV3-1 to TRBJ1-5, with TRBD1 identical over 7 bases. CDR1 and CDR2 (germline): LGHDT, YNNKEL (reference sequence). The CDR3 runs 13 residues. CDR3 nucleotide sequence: TGTGCCAGCAGCCAAGACGCGGGACAGCTCCAGCATTTT. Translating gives CASSQDAGQLQHF. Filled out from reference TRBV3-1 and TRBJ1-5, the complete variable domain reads DTAVSQTPKYLVTQMGNDKSIKCEQNLGHDTMYWYKQDSKKFLKIMFSYNNKELIINETVPNRFSPKSPDKAHLNLHINSLELGDSAVYFCASSQDAGQLQHFGDGTRLSIL.

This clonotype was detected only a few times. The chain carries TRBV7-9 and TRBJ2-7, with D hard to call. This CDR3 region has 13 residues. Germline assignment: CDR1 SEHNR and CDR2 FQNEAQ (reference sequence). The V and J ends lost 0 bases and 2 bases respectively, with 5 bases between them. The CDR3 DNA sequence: TGTGCCAGCAGCTTAGCGGCAGCCTACGAGCAGTACTTC. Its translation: CASSLAAAYEQYF. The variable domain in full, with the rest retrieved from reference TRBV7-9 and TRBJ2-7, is DTGVSQNPRHKITKRGQNVTFRCDPISEHNRLYWYRQTLGQGPEFLTYFQNEAQLEKSRLLSDRFSAERPKGSFSTLEIQRTEQGDSAMYLCASSLAAAYEQYFGPGTRLTVT.

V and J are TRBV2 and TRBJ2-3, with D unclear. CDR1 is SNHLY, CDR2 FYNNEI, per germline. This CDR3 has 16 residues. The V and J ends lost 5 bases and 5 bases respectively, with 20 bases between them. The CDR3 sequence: CASSLPFVRRIDTQYF. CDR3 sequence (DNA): TGTGCCAGCAGTCTCCCTTTTGTCAGGAGAATAGATACGCAGTATTTT.

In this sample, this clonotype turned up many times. The CDR3, as DNA: TGTGCCAGTAGAGGACAGGTCGGAGCCTACGAGCAGTACTTC. Translated, it gives CASRGQVGAYEQYF. This sequence joins TRBV19 and TRBJ2-7; TRBD1 agrees at 7 bases. The CDR3 runs 14 residues. Germline lookup yields CDR1 LNHDA and CDR2 SQIVND (reference sequence). With 6 bases clipped from V and 2 bases from J, the junction kept 7 bases outside the gene matches.

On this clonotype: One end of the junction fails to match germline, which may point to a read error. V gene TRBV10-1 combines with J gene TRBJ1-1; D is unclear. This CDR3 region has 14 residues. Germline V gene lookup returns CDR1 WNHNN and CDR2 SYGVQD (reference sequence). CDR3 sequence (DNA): TGCGCCGGCAGTCCAGCGGACGGGGACACTGAAGCTTTCTTT. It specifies CAGSPADGDTEAFF.

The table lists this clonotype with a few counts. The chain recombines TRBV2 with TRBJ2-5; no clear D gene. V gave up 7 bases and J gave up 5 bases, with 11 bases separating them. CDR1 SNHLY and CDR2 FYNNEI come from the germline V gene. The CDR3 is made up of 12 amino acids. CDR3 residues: CASNQDMETQYF. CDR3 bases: TGTGCCAGCAATCAAGATATGGAGACCCAGTACTTC.

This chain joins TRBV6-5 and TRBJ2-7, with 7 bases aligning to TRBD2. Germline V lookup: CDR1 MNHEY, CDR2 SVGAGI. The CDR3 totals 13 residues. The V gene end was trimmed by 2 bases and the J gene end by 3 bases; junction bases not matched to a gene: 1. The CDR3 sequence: CASSYASGYEQYF. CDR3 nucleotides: TGTGCCAGCAGTTACGCTAGCGGCTACGAGCAGTACTTC.

The CDR3 loop reads CASSLGDRRKGTEAFF. CDR3 nucleotide sequence: TGTGCCAGCAGCTTAGGGGACAGGAGGAAGGGGACTGAAGCTTTCTTT. The chain joins TRBV7-9 to TRBJ1-1; 8 nucleotides agree with TRBD1. Losses at the gene ends were 1 base for V and 5 bases for J; bases not matched to a gene: 9. The CDR3 totals 16 residues. From germline, CDR1 is SEHNR and CDR2 FQNEAQ (reference sequence). Using reference TRBV7-9 and TRBJ1-1 for the parts outside the CDR3, the full variable domain is DTGVSQNPRHKITKRGQNVTFRCDPISEHNRLYWYRQTLGQGPEFLTYFQNEAQLEKSRLLSDRFSAERPKGSFSTLEIQRTEQGDSAMYLCASSLGDRRKGTEAFFGQGTRLTVV.

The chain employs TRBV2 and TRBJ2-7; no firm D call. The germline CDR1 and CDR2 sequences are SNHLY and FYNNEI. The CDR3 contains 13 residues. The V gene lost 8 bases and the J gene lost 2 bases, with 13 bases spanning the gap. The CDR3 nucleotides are TGTGCCAGCTCACCACCAGCCACCTACGAGCAGTACTTC. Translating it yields CASSPPATYEQYF.

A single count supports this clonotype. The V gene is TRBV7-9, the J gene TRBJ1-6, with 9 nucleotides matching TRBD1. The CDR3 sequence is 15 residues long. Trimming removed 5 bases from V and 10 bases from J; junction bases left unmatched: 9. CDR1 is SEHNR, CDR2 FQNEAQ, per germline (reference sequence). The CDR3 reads CASSTGQGVGSPLHF. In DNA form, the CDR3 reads TGTGCCAGCAGCACGGGACAGGGCGTCGGGTCACCCCTCCACTTT.

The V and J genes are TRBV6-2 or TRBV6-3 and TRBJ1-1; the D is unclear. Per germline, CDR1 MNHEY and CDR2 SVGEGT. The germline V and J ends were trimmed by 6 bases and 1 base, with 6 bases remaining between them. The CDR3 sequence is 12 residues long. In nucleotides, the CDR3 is TGTGCCAGCAGCTACAGGAACACTGAAGCTTTCTTT. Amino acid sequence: CASSYRNTEAFF.